These 18 T cell receptor beta chains came from one sample sequenced in a study of blood T cell repertoires in COVID-19. Clones were read by immunoSEQ multiplex PCR, and TCRdb kept only the in-frame ones, dropping some. The sample lists 200,000 to 300,000 clones, about 90% occurring once. Sequenced: peripheral blood. The receptors originated from a woman aged 45-60 years with acute or convalescent COVID-19.

This chain connects TRBV4-2 to TRBJ2-4, with TRBD2 identical over 14 bases. In germline, CDR1 is LGHNA, CDR2 YNFKEQ. The CDR3 loop spans 21 amino acids. V lost 1 base and J lost 0; bases outside the gene matches: 11. DNA for the CDR3: TGTGCCAGCAGCCAAGTCCGAGGACTAGCGGGAGGAATACTAGCCAAAAACATTCAGTACTTC. It codes for CASSQVRGLAGGILAKNIQYF.

This sequence joins TRBV28 and TRBJ1-5, with 9 bases aligning to TRBD1. The CDR3 length is 15 residues. The germline V gene encodes CDR1 MDHEN and CDR2 SYDVKM. Trimming at V came to 7 bases and at J to 0 bases, leaving 4 bases not matched to a gene. CDR3 residues: CASKGQGYSNQPQHF. The CDR3 coding sequence is TGTGCCAGCAAAGGACAGGGGTATAGCAATCAGCCCCAGCATTTT.

This chain uses TRBV13 with TRBJ2-7; tentative D call: TRBD1 (5 bases). Germline values: CDR1 PRHDT, CDR2 FYEKMQ (reference sequence). This CDR3 has 18 amino acids. Trimming shortened V by 1 base and J by 2 bases, and 21 bases separated the two germline ends. In nucleotides, the CDR3 is TGTGCCAGCAGCTTAGTAGGCCGGTGGGCAGGGCAGACCTACGAGCAGTACTTC. Amino acid sequence: CASSLVGRWAGQTYEQYF.

The chain employs TRBV2 and TRBJ2-7, with TRBD1 matching over 7 bases. CDR3 length: 12 residues. Germline lookup yields CDR1 SNHLY and CDR2 FYNNEI. J was trimmed by 3 bases and V by 6 bases; bases with no gene match: 2. The CDR3 loop is CASSRQGYEQYF. The CDR3 nucleotides read TGTGCCAGCAGCAGACAGGGCTACGAGCAGTACTTC.

The chain has TRBV2 and TRBJ1-6; TRBD1 is a possible D gene (6 bases). Germline CDR1 SNHLY, CDR2 FYNNEI. V shed 6 bases and J shed 1 base, with 16 bases lying between them. CDR3 length: 17 amino acids. The CDR3 region has the DNA TGTGCCAGCAGCACCCGGGGGGGCCGTTCCTATAATTCACCCCTCCACTTT. It is translated as CASSTRGGRSYNSPLHF.

The CDR3, as DNA: TGTGCCATCAGTGAGCGTGAGACAGCAACTAATGAAAAACTGTTTTTT. Its protein is CAISERETATNEKLFF. The chain couples TRBV10-3 to TRBJ1-4; a weak D match, TRBD1 (5 bases). Germline V gene data show CDR1 as ENHRY and CDR2 as SYGVKD. V dropped 2 bases and J dropped 0 bases, with 10 bases sitting between them. This CDR3 is 16 amino acids long.

The chain is built from TRBV7-3 and TRBJ2-1; TRBD2 matches at 14 bases. V shed 5 bases and J 8 bases; nucleotides not matched to a gene: 5. In germline, CDR1 is SGHTA, CDR2 FQGTGA. The length of the CDR3 is 15 residues. The DNA for the CDR3 is TGTGCCAGCAGCAAGGGACTAGCGGGAGTTGATGAGCAGTTCTTC. Protein sequence: CASSKGLAGVDEQFF.

The rearrangement joins TRBV5-4 to TRBJ2-7; 12 bases match TRBD1. The CDR3 has 15 amino acids. Losses at the gene ends were 4 bases for V and 7 bases for J; bases not matched to a gene: 9. Per germline, CDR1 SGHNT and CDR2 YYREEE (reference sequence). CDR3 in amino acids: CASSATGQGAWEQYF. CDR3 in DNA: TGTGCCAGCAGCGCAACGGGACAGGGGGCCTGGGAGCAGTACTTC.

This clone was seen once. The chain has TRBV2 and TRBJ2-1; a weak D match, TRBD2 (6 bases). CDR3 length: 15 residues. V shed 6 bases and J shed 5 bases, with 17 bases lying between them. Germline CDR1 and CDR2: SNHLY and FYNNEI. The CDR3 nucleotides read TGTGCCAGCAGCCTCGATGGGGGGAGCCACAATGAGCAGTTCTTC. Translating it yields CASSLDGGSHNEQFF.

The rearrangement links TRBV5-1 to TRBJ2-7; 7 positions agree with TRBD2. Per germline, CDR1 SGHRS and CDR2 YFSETQ. This CDR3 spans 14 amino acids. The trim removed 4 bases at V and 6 bases at J, leaving 10 bases unmatched. CDR3 bases: TGCGCCAGCAGCCCAGACGCGGGGGTAATCGAGCAGTACTTC. This translates into CASSPDAGVIEQYF.

A word on this clone: Other DNA sequences in this sample translate to the same CDR3. This chain links TRBV7-9 with TRBJ1-2; no reliable D call. This CDR3 contains 12 residues. Germline loops: CDR1 SEHNR, CDR2 FQNEAQ (reference sequence). V gave up 1 base and J gave up 8 bases, with 8 bases separating them. The CDR3 here is CASSLEERGYTF. Written as DNA, the CDR3 is TGTGCCAGCAGCTTAGAGGAGCGGGGCTACACCTTC.

The J gene is TRBJ1-2, the V gene TRBV6-1, with D maybe TRBD1 (5 bases). Germline V gene sequence: CDR1 MNHNS, CDR2 SASEGT. The CDR3 has 14 residues. The ends were cut back, 3 bases at V and 8 bases at J, with 16 bases in the middle. The CDR3 sequence: CASSDRRVEAGYTF. The CDR3 DNA is TGTGCCAGCAGTGATCGCAGGGTAGAAGCGGGCTACACCTTC.

With respect to this clone: This sample also contains other DNA sequences that code for the same CDR3. The V and J genes are TRBV24-1 and TRBJ1-4; 10 nucleotides agree with TRBD1. V shed 4 bases, J shed 5 bases, and the junction held 3 bases outside the gene matches. Germline V lookup: CDR1 KGHDR, CDR2 SFDVKD. CDR3 length: 15 residues. CDR3 sequence: CATSDTGQGNEKLFF. The CDR3 coding sequence is TGTGCCACCAGTGACACGGGACAGGGGAATGAAAAACTGTTTTTT.

The chain has TRBV24-1 and TRBJ1-2, with 7 bases lining up with TRBD1. Unmatched junction bases numbered 13, after V lost 3 bases and J lost 4 bases. The CDR3 consists of 17 residues. Germline-derived CDR1 and CDR2 are KGHDR and SFDVKD. CDR3 sequence reads: CATSDDRPVTGVYGYTF. In DNA form, the CDR3 reads TGTGCCACCAGTGATGACCGTCCCGTTACAGGGGTCTATGGCTACACCTTC.

The V gene is TRBV30, the J gene TRBJ1-2; the D gene is possibly TRBD1 (6 bases). The germline gives CDR1 GTSNPN, CDR2 SVGIG (reference sequence). This CDR3 spans 16 amino acids. Trimming removed 6 bases at V and 8 bases at J, with 28 bases between. The CDR3: CACTTGTKAQVNGYTF. DNA of the CDR3: TGTGCCTGTACAACCGGGACAAAAGCCCAGGTGAACGGCTACACCTTC.

J is TRBJ2-3 and V is TRBV10-3, with 8 bases lining up with TRBD1. The CDR3 is made up of 17 amino acids. V shed 3 bases, J shed 3 bases, and the junction held 11 bases outside the gene matches. CDR1 and CDR2 from the germline V gene are ENHRY and SYGVKD. For the CDR3, the DNA is TGTGCCATCAGTGAACGTACCGACAGGGGTTGGACAGATACGCAGTATTTT. Protein: CAISERTDRGWTDTQYF.

The chain uses TRBV4-3 and TRBJ2-5; TRBD2 agrees at 7 bases. The CDR3 extends over 15 amino acids. Germline loops: CDR1 LGHNA, CDR2 YSLEER. With 0 bases clipped from V and 3 bases from J, the junction kept 4 bases outside the gene matches. CDR3 protein: CASSQDPSGKETQYF. CDR3 bases: TGCGCCAGCAGCCAAGATCCTAGCGGAAAAGAGACCCAGTACTTC.

This chain joins TRBV9 and TRBJ1-2; D perhaps matches TRBD1 (5 bases). Germline V gives CDR1 SGDLS, CDR2 YYNGEE. This CDR3 has 14 amino acids. V lost 4 bases and J 10 bases, leaving 20 bases between the germline ends. CDR3: CASSPSGGAIVYTF. Here the CDR3 DNA reads TGTGCCAGCAGCCCCAGCGGCGGGGCAATCGTCTACACCTTC.